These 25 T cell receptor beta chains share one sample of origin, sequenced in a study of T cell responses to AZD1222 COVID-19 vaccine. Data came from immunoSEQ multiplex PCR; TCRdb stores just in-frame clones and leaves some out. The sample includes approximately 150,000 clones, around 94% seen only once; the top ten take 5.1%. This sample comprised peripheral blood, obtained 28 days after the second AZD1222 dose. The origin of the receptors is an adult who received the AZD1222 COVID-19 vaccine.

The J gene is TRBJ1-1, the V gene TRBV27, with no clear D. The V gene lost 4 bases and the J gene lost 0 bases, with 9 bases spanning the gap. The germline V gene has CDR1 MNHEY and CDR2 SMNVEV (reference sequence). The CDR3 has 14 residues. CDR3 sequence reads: CASSSPELNTEAFF. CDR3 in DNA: TGTGCCAGCAGTTCTCCCGAGTTGAACACTGAAGCTTTCTTT.

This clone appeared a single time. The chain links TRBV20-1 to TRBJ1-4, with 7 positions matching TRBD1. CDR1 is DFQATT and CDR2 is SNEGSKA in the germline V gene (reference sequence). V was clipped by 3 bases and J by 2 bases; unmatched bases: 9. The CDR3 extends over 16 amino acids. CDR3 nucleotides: TGCAGTGCTAGTTGGGGGACAGCTCCTACTAATGAAAAACTGTTTTTT. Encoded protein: CSASWGTAPTNEKLFF.

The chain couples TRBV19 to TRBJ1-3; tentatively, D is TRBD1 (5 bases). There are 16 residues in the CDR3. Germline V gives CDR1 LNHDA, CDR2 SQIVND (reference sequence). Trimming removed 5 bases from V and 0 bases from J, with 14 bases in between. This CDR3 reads CASSPLGGSSGNTIYF. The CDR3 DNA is TGTGCCAGTAGTCCTTTGGGGGGGAGCTCTGGAAACACCATATATTTT.

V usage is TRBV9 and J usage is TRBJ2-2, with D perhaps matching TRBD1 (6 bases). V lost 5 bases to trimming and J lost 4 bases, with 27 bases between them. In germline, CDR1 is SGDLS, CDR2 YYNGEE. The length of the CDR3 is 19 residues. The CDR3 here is CASRYFRSGTGSSTGELFF. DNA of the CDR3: TGTGCCAGCAGGTACTTTCGGTCCGGAACAGGGAGTTCCACCGGGGAGCTGTTTTTT.

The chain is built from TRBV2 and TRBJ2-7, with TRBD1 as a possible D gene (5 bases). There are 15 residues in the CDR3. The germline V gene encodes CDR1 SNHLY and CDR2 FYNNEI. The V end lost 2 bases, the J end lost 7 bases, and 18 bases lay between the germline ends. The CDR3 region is CASSEQGISVREQYF. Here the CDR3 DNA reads TGTGCCAGCAGTGAACAGGGCATCAGCGTGAGGGAGCAGTACTTC.

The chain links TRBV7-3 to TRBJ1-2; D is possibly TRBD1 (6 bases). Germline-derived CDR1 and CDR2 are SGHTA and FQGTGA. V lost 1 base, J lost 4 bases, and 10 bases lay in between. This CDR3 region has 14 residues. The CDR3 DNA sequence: TGTGCCAGCAGCTTAAACGAGGACAGCTATGGCTACACCTTC. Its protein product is CASSLNEDSYGYTF.

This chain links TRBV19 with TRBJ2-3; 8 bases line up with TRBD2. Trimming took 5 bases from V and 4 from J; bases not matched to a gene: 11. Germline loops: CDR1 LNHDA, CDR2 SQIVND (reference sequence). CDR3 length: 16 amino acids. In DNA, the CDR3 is TGTGCCAGTAGTGATGGTGGTAGCGGGAACGCAGATACGCAGTATTTT. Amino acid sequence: CASSDGGSGNADTQYF.

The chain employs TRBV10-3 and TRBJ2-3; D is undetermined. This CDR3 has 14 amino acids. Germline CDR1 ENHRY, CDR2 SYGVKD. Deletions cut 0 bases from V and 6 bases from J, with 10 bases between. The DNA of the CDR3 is TGTGCCATCAGTGAGTCTACCCGCTCGGATACGCAGTATTTT. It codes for CAISESTRSDTQYF.

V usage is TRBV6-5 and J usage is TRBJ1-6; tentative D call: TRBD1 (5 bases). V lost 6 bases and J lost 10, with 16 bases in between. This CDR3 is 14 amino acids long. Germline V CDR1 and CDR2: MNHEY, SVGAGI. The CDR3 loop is CASRETAASSPLHF. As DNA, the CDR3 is TGTGCCAGCAGGGAGACAGCGGCTAGCTCACCCCTCCACTTT.

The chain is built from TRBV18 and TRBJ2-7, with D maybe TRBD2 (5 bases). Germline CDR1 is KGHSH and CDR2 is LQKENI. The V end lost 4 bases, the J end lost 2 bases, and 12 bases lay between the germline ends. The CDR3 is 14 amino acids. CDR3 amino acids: CASSQSAGAYEQYF. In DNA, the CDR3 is TGTGCCAGCTCACAATCAGCCGGGGCCTACGAGCAGTACTTC.

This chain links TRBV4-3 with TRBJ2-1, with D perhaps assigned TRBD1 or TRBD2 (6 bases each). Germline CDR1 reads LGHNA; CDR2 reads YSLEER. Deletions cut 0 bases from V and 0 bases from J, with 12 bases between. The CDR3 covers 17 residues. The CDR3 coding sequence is TGCGCCAGCAGCCAAGATCGGGGGCCTAGCTCCTACAATGAGCAGTTCTTC. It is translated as CASSQDRGPSSYNEQFF.

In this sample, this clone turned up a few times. As DNA, the CDR3 is TGTGCCAGCAGTGGGACTAGCGGGAGTTCCGGGGAGCTGTTTTTT. Its protein product is CASSGTSGSSGELFF. This chain connects TRBV2 to TRBJ2-2; 13 bases are a match to TRBD2. CDR3 length: 15 amino acids. Germline loops: CDR1 SNHLY, CDR2 FYNNEI. V lost 4 bases and J lost 6; bases outside the gene matches: 2.

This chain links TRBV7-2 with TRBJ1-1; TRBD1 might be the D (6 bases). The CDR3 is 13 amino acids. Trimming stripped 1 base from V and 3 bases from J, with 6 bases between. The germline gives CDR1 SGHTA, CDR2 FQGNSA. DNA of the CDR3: TGTGCCAGCAGCTTAGACAGGGACACTGAAGCTTTCTTT. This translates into CASSLDRDTEAFF.

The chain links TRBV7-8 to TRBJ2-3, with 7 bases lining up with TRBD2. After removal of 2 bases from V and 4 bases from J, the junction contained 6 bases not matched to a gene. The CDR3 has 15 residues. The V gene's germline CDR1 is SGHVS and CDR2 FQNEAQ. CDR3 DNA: TGTGCCAGCAGCTTACCTCGTGGGAGGGCAGATACGCAGTATTTT. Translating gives CASSLPRGRADTQYF.

CDR3 coding DNA: TGTGCCAGCAGCTTGCCTAGCGGAAGCTACAATGAGCAGTTCTTC. Residues: CASSLPSGSYNEQFF. The chain joins TRBV5-4 to TRBJ2-1; TRBD2 matches 7 bases. Per germline, CDR1 SGHNT and CDR2 YYREEE (reference sequence). The V segment lost 1 base and the J segment 3 bases; nucleotides outside the gene matches: 4. The CDR3 is made up of 15 amino acids.

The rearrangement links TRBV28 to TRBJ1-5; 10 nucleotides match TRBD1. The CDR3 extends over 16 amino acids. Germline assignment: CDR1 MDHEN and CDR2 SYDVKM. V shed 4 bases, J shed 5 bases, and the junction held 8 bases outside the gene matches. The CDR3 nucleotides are TGTGCCAGCAGTTCCCCCCCCGGGACAGGGGATCAGCCCCAGCATTTT. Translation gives CASSSPPGTGDQPQHF.

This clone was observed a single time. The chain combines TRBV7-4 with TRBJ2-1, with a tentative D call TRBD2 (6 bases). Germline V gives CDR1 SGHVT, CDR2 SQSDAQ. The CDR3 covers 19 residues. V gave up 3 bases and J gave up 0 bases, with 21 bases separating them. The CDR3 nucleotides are TGTGCCAGCAGCTTCGGATGGGGCAATAGCGGACACTCCTACAATGAGCAGTTCTTC. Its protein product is CASSFGWGNSGHSYNEQFF.

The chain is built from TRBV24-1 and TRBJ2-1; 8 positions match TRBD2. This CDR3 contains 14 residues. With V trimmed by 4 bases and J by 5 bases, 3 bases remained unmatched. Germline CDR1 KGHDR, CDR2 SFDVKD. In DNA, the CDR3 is TGTGCCACCAGTGACCTGACTAGCGACAATGAGCAGTTCTTC. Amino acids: CATSDLTSDNEQFF.

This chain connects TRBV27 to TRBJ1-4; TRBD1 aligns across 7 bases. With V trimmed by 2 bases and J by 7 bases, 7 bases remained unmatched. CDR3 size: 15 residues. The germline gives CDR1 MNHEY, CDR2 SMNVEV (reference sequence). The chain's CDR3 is CASSLRGGGSEKLFF. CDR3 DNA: TGTGCCAGCAGTTTAAGAGGGGGCGGGAGTGAAAAACTGTTTTTT.

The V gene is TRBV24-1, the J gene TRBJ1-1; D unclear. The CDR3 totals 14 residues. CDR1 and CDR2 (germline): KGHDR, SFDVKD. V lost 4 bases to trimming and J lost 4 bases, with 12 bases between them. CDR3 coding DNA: TGTGCCACCAGTGAAGGTAATCTTGGCACTGAAGCTTTCTTT. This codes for CATSEGNLGTEAFF.

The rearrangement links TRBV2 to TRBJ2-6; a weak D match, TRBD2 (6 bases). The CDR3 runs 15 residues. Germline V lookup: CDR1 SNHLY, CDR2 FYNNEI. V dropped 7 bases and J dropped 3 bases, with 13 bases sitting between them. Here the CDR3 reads CASMGGTFGANVLTF. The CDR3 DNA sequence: TGTGCCAGCATGGGCGGGACCTTTGGGGCCAACGTCCTGACTTTC.

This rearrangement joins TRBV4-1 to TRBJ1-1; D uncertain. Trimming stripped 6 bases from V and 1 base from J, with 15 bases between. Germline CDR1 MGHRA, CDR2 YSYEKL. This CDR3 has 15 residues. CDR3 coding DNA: TGCGCCAGCAGACACGGGGAACAACCGAACACTGAAGCTTTCTTT. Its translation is CASRHGEQPNTEAFF.

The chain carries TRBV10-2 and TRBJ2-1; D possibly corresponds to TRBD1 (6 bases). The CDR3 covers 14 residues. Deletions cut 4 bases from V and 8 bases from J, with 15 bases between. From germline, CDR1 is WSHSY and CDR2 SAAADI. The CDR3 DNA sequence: TGCGCCAGCAGTGGGGGGCTAGCTAACGATGAGCAGTTCTTC. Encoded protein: CASSGGLANDEQFF.

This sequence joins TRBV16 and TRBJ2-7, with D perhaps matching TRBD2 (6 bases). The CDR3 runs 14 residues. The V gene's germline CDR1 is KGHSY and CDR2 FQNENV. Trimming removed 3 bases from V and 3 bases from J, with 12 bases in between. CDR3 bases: TGTGCCAGCAGCCAGCAGGCGGGAAGCTACGAGCAGTACTTC. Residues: CASSQQAGSYEQYF.

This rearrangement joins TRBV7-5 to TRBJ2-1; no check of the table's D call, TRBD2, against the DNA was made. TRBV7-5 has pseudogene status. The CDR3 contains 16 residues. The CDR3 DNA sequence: TGTGTCAGAAGTTCGGCGGAGCGGGAGACCTACAATGAGCAGTTCTTC. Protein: CVRSSAERETYNEQFF.